This TCR beta chain emerged from a study of cytomegalovirus exposure and HLA in healthy donors. Overall study: The 120 or so validation repertoires were produced on the same platform as the approximately 670 repertoires of the first cohort. This was reported in a later analysis.

Only in-frame clones appear in the TCRdb table, and some are missing; sequencing was by immunoSEQ multiplex PCR. Here the sample spans 110,000 to 150,000 clones, 94% being singletons. Germline loops: CDR1 LNHDA, CDR2 SQIVND (reference sequence). The CDR3 runs 13 residues. V lost 5 bases to trimming and J lost 12 bases, with 17 bases between them. This clonotype was obtained from a man in his late teens or twenties in good health and CMV-seropositive. The genes are TRBV19 and TRBJ2-4; D not certain. Sequencing was performed on PBMCs. The CDR3 DNA is TGTGCCAGTAGTCACAACCAGGTCCCTAATCAGTACTTC. Translation: CASSHNQVPNQYF.